A single sample is the source of the 4 T cell receptor beta chains below, sequenced in a study of T-cell reconstitution after alpha-beta-depleted transplantation in children. Library preparation (for TCRbeta) was performed with unique molecular identifiers. Each CDR3 protein is one row after TCRdb ran MiXCR on the PCR reads. The table lists 450,000 to 700,000 distinct CDR3 sequences, 20% to 30% of them singletons. The sample was PBMCs, taken before TCRalphabeta/CD19-depleted stem cell transplant. The receptors derive from a boy under three years old with Wiskott-Aldrich syndrome, due to receive a stem cell transplant.

The V and J genes are TRBV20-1 and TRBJ2-1; TRBD2 matches 7 bases. CDR1 is DFQATT, CDR2 SNEGSKA, per germline (reference sequence). With V trimmed by 3 bases and J by 6 bases, 5 bases remained unmatched. The CDR3 is 13 amino acids. The CDR3: CSARTTSVNEQFF. DNA of the CDR3: TGCAGTGCTAGGACTACTAGCGTCAATGAGCAGTTCTTC.

V gene TRBV6-5 combines with J gene TRBJ2-1, with 8 bases identical to TRBD2. This CDR3 is built from 17 residues. V lost 1 base, J lost 7 bases, and 12 bases stayed unmatched. Looked up from germline, CDR1 is MNHEY and CDR2 is SVGAGI. The CDR3 here is CASSYWLAGYYGNEQFF. Here the CDR3 DNA reads TGTGCCAGCAGTTACTGGCTAGCGGGTTATTACGGTAATGAGCAGTTCTTC.

This clonotype has a handful of counts. This chain joins TRBV5-1 and TRBJ2-3; 8 nucleotides match TRBD2. This CDR3 has 15 residues. The ends lost 2 bases at V and 3 bases at J; junction bases unmatched: 5. Germline loops: CDR1 SGHRS, CDR2 YFSETQ. CDR3 loop: CASSLLAERTDTQYF. In DNA, the CDR3 is TGCGCCAGCAGCTTACTAGCGGAGCGGACAGATACGCAGTATTTT.

V is TRBV5-1 and J is TRBJ1-1; 7 bases align to TRBD1. Germline CDR1 is SGHRS and CDR2 is YFSETQ. The J segment lost 7 bases and the V segment lost 1 base, leaving 4 bases of the junction unmatched. This CDR3 spans 13 amino acids. This chain's CDR3 is CASSLRPGGEAFF. The CDR3 DNA reads TGCGCCAGCAGCTTGAGGCCAGGGGGTGAAGCTTTCTTT.